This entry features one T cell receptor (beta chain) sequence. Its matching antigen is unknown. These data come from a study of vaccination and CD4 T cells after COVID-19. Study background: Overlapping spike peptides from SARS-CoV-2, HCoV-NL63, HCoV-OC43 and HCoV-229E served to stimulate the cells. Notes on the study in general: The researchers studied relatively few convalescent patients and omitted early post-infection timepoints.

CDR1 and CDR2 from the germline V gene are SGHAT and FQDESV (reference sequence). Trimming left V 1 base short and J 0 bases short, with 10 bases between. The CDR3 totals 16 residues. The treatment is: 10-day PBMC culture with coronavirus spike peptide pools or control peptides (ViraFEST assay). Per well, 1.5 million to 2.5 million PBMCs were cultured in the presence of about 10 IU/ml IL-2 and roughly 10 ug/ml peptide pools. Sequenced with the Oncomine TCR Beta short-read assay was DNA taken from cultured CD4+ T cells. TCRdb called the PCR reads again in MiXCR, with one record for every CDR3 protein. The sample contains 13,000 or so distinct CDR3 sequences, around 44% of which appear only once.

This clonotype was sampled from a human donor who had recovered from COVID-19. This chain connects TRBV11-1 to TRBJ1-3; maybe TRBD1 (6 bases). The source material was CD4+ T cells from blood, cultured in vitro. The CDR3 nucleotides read TGTGCCAGCAGCTTAGGGGACACCTCCTCTGGAAACACCATATATTTT. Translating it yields CASSLGDTSSGNTIYF.